This T cell receptor (beta chain) was sequenced for a study of metastatic and nonmetastatic thyroid tumors. Overall study context: Malignant and benign thyroid patients had repertoires compared in peripheral blood and tumor or nodule tissue.

This clone was picked up a small number of times. Among the patients, none had received any treatment before thyroid surgery. This CDR3 comprises 16 residues. Germline CDR1 and CDR2: MNHEY and SVGAGI. The germline V and J ends were trimmed by 1 base and 6 bases, with 16 bases remaining between them. Using MiXCR, TCRdb reanalyzed the PCR reads. Of 65,000 to 70,000 clones detected, 13% to 15% appear once; the ten largest clones hold about 6.5%. The chain employs TRBV6-5 and TRBJ2-1; a weak D match, TRBD2 (5 bases). Input material: blood. The source of this sequence is a male donor with papillary thyroid cancer or a benign thyroid nodule (not recorded which). Some clones in this sample may be carry-over from other donors' samples. The CDR3 protein is CASSYYLAGVINEQFF. The CDR3 DNA follows: TGTGCCAGCAGTTACTACCTAGCTGGAGTGATCAATGAGCAGTTCTTC.